Listed here are 22 T cell receptor beta chains from one sample, sequenced in a study of cytomegalovirus exposure and HLA in healthy donors. 60 Vbeta and 13 Jbeta primers were used in PCR. Repertoires were generated with immunoSEQ multiplex PCR, while TCRdb's copy carries only in-frame clones and drops some. Of tens of thousands of clones in the sample, 72% are singletons; the top ten hold around 10%. The sequencing sample was made of PBMCs. Receptors were obtained from a woman in her thirties or forties in good health and CMV-seropositive.

This clone was detected a few times. This chain joins TRBV6-6 and TRBJ1-6; TRBD1 is a possible D gene (6 bases). CDR1 and CDR2 from the germline V gene are MNHNY and SVGAGI (reference sequence). Trimming cost V 5 bases and J 9 bases, with 14 bases left between them. This CDR3 is built from 14 residues. The CDR3 DNA is TGTGCCAGCAGTCACCGGGACATTTCTTCACCCCTCCACTTT. It codes for CASSHRDISSPLHF.

The J gene is TRBJ2-3, the V gene TRBV9; 8 bases are a match to TRBD2. There are 15 residues in the CDR3. V lost 2 bases, J lost 4 bases, and 6 bases stayed unmatched. Looked up from germline, CDR1 is SGDLS and CDR2 is YYNGEE. The CDR3 DNA reads TGTGCCAGCAGCGTGACGGGGGGGCCGGCAGATACGCAGTATTTT. It encodes CASSVTGGPADTQYF.

V is TRBV27 and J is TRBJ1-4, with TRBD1 identical over 9 bases. Germline V gives CDR1 MNHEY, CDR2 SMNVEV (reference sequence). V dropped 6 bases and J dropped 4; count of bases not matched to a gene: 6. This CDR3 is 15 amino acids long. The CDR3 protein is CASRALTGGNEKLFF. As DNA, the CDR3 is TGTGCCAGCAGAGCCCTGACAGGGGGTAATGAAAAACTGTTTTTT.

The rearrangement links TRBV15 to TRBJ2-6, with D possibly TRBD1 on 7 matching bases. Between the trimmed V and J ends, which lost 1 base and 2 bases, there was a span of 9 bases. This CDR3 is built from 16 residues. The V gene's germline CDR1 is LNHNV and CDR2 YYDKDF (reference sequence). CDR3 residues: CATSRGRGPGANVLTF. CDR3 sequence (DNA): TGTGCCACCAGCAGAGGGAGGGGGCCTGGGGCCAACGTCCTGACTTTC.

J is TRBJ2-1 and V is TRBV5-1, with TRBD2 matching over 7 bases. Losses at the gene ends were 1 base for V and 5 bases for J; bases not matched to a gene: 9. Germline CDR1 and CDR2: SGHRS and YFSETQ. The CDR3 is 16 residues long. The CDR3 is CASSLWGGDGNNEQFF. CDR3 coding DNA: TGCGCCAGCAGCTTGTGGGGGGGGGACGGAAACAATGAGCAGTTCTTC.

V is TRBV11-3 and J is TRBJ2-5, with D possibly TRBD1 on 5 matching bases. CDR1 and CDR2 (germline): SGHNT, YENEEA. Trimming left V 5 bases short and J 3 bases short, with 10 bases between. This CDR3 is 13 amino acids long. The CDR3 reads CASSPFREETQYF. Written as DNA, the CDR3 is TGTGCCAGCAGCCCCTTCAGGGAAGAGACCCAGTACTTC.

This rearrangement joins TRBV6-1 to TRBJ2-7; the match to TRBD1 covers 7 bases. The CDR3 has 14 amino acids. After removal of 6 bases from V and 4 bases from J, the junction contained 9 bases not matched to a gene. Germline values: CDR1 MNHNS, CDR2 SASEGT. The CDR3 nucleotides are TGTGCCAGCAGCCGGACAGGTGCGACATACGAGCAGTACTTC. It codes for CASSRTGATYEQYF.

The V call is TRBV4-1, the J call TRBJ2-7; 9 bases are shared with TRBD2. The CDR3 spans 16 residues. CDR1 and CDR2 (germline): MGHRA, YSYEKL. V shed 3 bases and J 3 bases; nucleotides not matched to a gene: 9. Here the CDR3 reads CASSHIGGGGYYEQYF. The CDR3 DNA is TGCGCCAGCAGCCATATTGGCGGGGGGGGATACTACGAGCAGTACTTC.

The chain employs TRBV5-6 and TRBJ1-1, with D possibly being TRBD1 (6 bases). Germline CDR1 and CDR2: SGHDT and YYEEEE. Trimming removed 1 base from V and 4 bases from J, with 8 bases in between. The CDR3 spans 13 residues. CDR3 in amino acids: CASSLIRGTEAFF. The CDR3 DNA sequence: TGTGCCAGCAGCTTGATCAGGGGCACTGAAGCTTTCTTT.

This chain uses TRBV5-1 with TRBJ1-2, with 7 bases aligning to TRBD1. After removal of 3 bases from V and 4 bases from J, the junction contained 3 bases not matched to a gene. This CDR3 is built from 13 residues. In germline, CDR1 is SGHRS, CDR2 YFSETQ. CDR3 bases: TGCGCCAGCAGCTCGGACAGGTTCTATGGCTACACCTTC. This encodes CASSSDRFYGYTF.

To note about this clone: The junction shows a germline mismatch at one end, possibly a read error. The chain is built from TRBV7-9 and TRBJ2-7; 9 bases line up with TRBD2. This CDR3 comprises 16 residues. The germline CDR1 and CDR2 sequences are SEHNR and FQNEAQ (reference sequence). CDR3 in DNA: TGTTCCAGCAGCCCCGGGGGTAGCGGGGGATCCTACGAGCAGTACTTC. Protein product: CSSSPGGSGGSYEQYF.

The CDR3 nucleotides read TGCGCCAGCAGCTGGAACCGGGACAGGGGGCTGGAGCAGTACTTC. Amino acid sequence: CASSWNRDRGLEQYF. The chain couples TRBV5-1 to TRBJ2-7; 12 bases fit TRBD1. CDR3 length equals 15 residues. V lost 3 bases to trimming and J lost 7 bases; unmatched junction nucleotides: 8. CDR1 SGHRS and CDR2 YFSETQ come from the germline V gene.

The V and J genes are TRBV5-1 and TRBJ2-7; TRBD2 might be the D (6 bases). The CDR3 loop spans 16 amino acids. The germline V gene encodes CDR1 SGHRS and CDR2 YFSETQ. Between the trimmed V and J ends, which lost 4 bases and 2 bases, there was a span of 19 bases. CDR3 sequence reads: CASSPGTSGSPYEQYF. The CDR3 DNA reads as TGCGCCAGCAGCCCGGGAACCAGCGGGTCTCCCTACGAGCAGTACTTC.

The chain combines TRBV6-1 with TRBJ1-3; D uncertain. The germline V gene has CDR1 MNHNS and CDR2 SASEGT. V was clipped by 2 bases and J by 0 bases, with 14 bases between them. This CDR3 spans 17 amino acids. The CDR3 sequence is CASSELVGRSSGNTIYF. The DNA of the CDR3 is TGTGCCAGCAGTGAACTGGTTGGGAGGAGCTCTGGAAACACCATATATTTT.

V and J are TRBV6-1 and TRBJ1-3; 7 bases fit TRBD1. Germline V gene data show CDR1 as MNHNS and CDR2 as SASEGT. V was pared by 4 bases and J by 2 bases, with 5 bases of the junction left unmatched. The CDR3 is made up of 15 amino acids. CDR3 bases: TGTGCCAGCAGTGCACTGACAGGGACTGGAAACACCATATATTTT. This codes for CASSALTGTGNTIYF.

CDR3 nucleotides: TGTGCCAGCAGCTTAACCGGGACTAGCGGGGGCCGAGGTACCGGGGAGCTGTTTTTT. Its protein is CASSLTGTSGGRGTGELFF. The chain carries TRBV7-6 and TRBJ2-2; 14 nucleotides agree with TRBD2. V trimming: 2 bases; J trimming: 5 bases; junction bases outside the gene matches: 10. Germline lookup yields CDR1 SGHVS and CDR2 FNYEAQ. This CDR3 comprises 19 residues.

This clone has more than one count but fewer than ten. The V and J genes are TRBV5-1 and TRBJ1-2; weak D call: TRBD1 (5 bases). With 4 bases removed from V and 1 base from J, the gap between germline ends came to 14 bases. Per germline, CDR1 SGHRS and CDR2 YFSETQ. The CDR3 is 15 residues long. CDR3 DNA sequence: TGCGCCAGCAGCAAGGACAACCACGATAACTATGGCTACACCTTC. It codes for CASSKDNHDNYGYTF.

The J gene is TRBJ1-3, the V gene TRBV2; TRBD1 is a possible D gene (5 bases). The germline V gene has CDR1 SNHLY and CDR2 FYNNEI. The length of the CDR3 is 13 residues. Between the trimmed V and J ends, which lost 7 bases and 4 bases, there was a span of 11 bases. CDR3 sequence reads: CASTGETGNTIYF. CDR3 nucleotide sequence: TGTGCCAGCACGGGGGAGACGGGAAACACCATATATTTT.

The rearrangement uses TRBV10-3 and TRBJ1-1; possibly TRBD1 for D (6 bases). Trimming cost V 5 bases and J 5 bases, with 15 bases left between them. CDR1 and CDR2 (germline): ENHRY, SYGVKD. CDR3 length equals 14 residues. This chain's CDR3 is CAISQGLEGTEAFF. CDR3 nucleotide sequence: TGTGCCATCAGTCAGGGGCTAGAAGGGACTGAAGCTTTCTTT.

This chain links TRBV5-8 with TRBJ2-5, with TRBD1 matching over 7 bases. Germline assignment: CDR1 SGHTS and CDR2 YDEGEE. The CDR3 contains 17 residues. The J segment lost 5 bases and the V segment lost 2 bases, leaving 15 bases of the junction unmatched. The CDR3: CASSLLRPLGTAETQYF. For the CDR3, the DNA is TGTGCCAGCAGCTTACTTCGTCCTCTCGGGACAGCGGAGACCCAGTACTTC.

This chain connects TRBV2 to TRBJ1-2, with 8 bases matching TRBD1. Germline V lookup: CDR1 SNHLY, CDR2 FYNNEI. Trimming cost V 3 bases and J 4 bases; bases outside gene matches: 7. The CDR3 contains 15 residues. CDR3: CASSEDRENIYGYTF. The CDR3 bases are TGTGCCAGCAGTGAGGACAGGGAGAATATCTATGGCTACACCTTC.

The rearrangement links TRBV9 to TRBJ2-5; the D gene is possibly TRBD2 (5 bases). The germline V gene encodes CDR1 SGDLS and CDR2 YYNGEE. V gave up 4 bases and J gave up 0 bases, with 10 bases separating them. The CDR3 runs 14 residues. This CDR3 reads CASSPDGNQETQYF. CDR3 DNA: TGTGCCAGCAGCCCCGACGGGAACCAAGAGACCCAGTACTTC.